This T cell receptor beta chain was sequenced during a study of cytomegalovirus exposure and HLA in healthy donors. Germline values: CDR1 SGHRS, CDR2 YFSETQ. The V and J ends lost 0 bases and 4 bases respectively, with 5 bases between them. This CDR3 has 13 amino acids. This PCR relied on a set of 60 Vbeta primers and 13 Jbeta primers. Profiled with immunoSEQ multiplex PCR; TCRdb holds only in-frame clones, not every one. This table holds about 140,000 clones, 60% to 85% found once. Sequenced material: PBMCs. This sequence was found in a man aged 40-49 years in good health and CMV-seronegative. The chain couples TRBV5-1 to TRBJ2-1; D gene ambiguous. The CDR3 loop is CASSLDTYNEQFF. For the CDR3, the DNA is TGCGCCAGCAGCTTGGATACTTACAATGAGCAGTTCTTC.